What follows are 6 T cell receptor beta chains derived from one specimen sequenced in a study of T cells in tuberculosis. Sequencing used immunoSEQ multiplex PCR; TCRdb keeps in-frame clones, though not all of them. This sample has fewer than 35,000 clones; about 95% occur once, and the top ten carry 2% to 3%. Sequenced material: PBMCs. All receptors come from a donor between 10 and 35 years old with latent tuberculosis or without tuberculosis infection.

V and J are TRBV25-1 and TRBJ2-3; D call uncertain. Trimming shortened V by 3 bases and J by 2 bases, and 6 bases separated the two germline ends. This CDR3 is built from 13 residues. CDR1 and CDR2 (germline): MGHDK, SYGVNS. The CDR3 loop reads CASSEASTDTQYF. As DNA, the CDR3 is TGTGCCAGCAGTGAGGCTTCCACAGATACGCAGTATTTT.

This chain links TRBV9 with TRBJ1-1, with D perhaps matching TRBD1 (6 bases). V was pared by 3 bases and J by 1 base, with 10 bases between. This CDR3 contains 14 residues. Germline CDR1 reads SGDLS; CDR2 reads YYNGEE. The CDR3 DNA follows: TGTGCCAGCAGCGAGCGGGGGGCGAACACTGAAGCTTTCTTT. Its protein is CASSERGANTEAFF.

V usage is TRBV7-9 and J usage is TRBJ1-5; no reliable D call. The CDR3 runs to 14 residues. Germline V lookup: CDR1 SEHNR, CDR2 FQNEAQ (reference sequence). V shed 5 bases and J shed 11 bases, with 19 bases lying between them. DNA for the CDR3: TGTGCCAGCAGCCCCTACAGTGGCCGAAAGGCCCAGCATTTT. Translation gives CASSPYSGRKAQHF.

In its sample, this clone was seen once. This chain joins TRBV4-3 and TRBJ2-3, with 8 bases aligning to TRBD2. Germline-derived CDR1 and CDR2 are LGHNA and YSLEER. The CDR3 contains 16 residues. The J segment lost 5 bases and the V segment lost 0 bases, leaving 7 bases of the junction unmatched. In DNA form, the CDR3 reads TGCGCCAGCAGCCAAGATAGGGGACTAGTCAAAGATACGCAGTATTTT. As protein: CASSQDRGLVKDTQYF.

The chain links TRBV19 to TRBJ1-5, with D possibly TRBD1 on 5 matching bases. This CDR3 comprises 13 residues. Germline CDR1 reads LNHDA; CDR2 reads SQIVND (reference sequence). Trimming shortened V by 8 bases and J by 7 bases, and 15 bases separated the two germline ends. The CDR3: CASRQGVRQPQHF. The CDR3 DNA follows: TGTGCCAGTCGGCAGGGCGTTAGGCAGCCCCAGCATTTT.

The rearrangement joins TRBV7-3 to TRBJ2-3, with D possibly being TRBD2 (5 bases). The germline V gene encodes CDR1 SGHTA and CDR2 FQGTGA. The CDR3 is made up of 13 amino acids. The V end was cut by 6 bases, the J end by 1 base, with 8 bases between. The CDR3 nucleotides read TGTGCCAGCAGTGTTAGCGGCACAGATACGCAGTATTTT. Its protein is CASSVSGTDTQYF.